The present entry profiles one T cell receptor (beta chain) with its context. These data originate in a study of glioma-infiltrating T cells. At the level of the study: Target coverage was about 4- to 11-fold for roughly one million blood T cells.

The iRepertoire nested amplicon-rescue multiplex PCR amplified TCR alpha and beta CDR3s from RNA. TCRdb re-called the multiplex PCR reads with MiXCR, one entry per CDR3 protein. Here the sample spans around 350,000 distinct CDR3 sequences, approximately 42% being singletons. The germline V gene encodes CDR1 SEHNR and CDR2 FQNEAQ (reference sequence). The CDR3 consists of 16 residues. V lost 3 bases to trimming and J lost 0 bases, with 13 bases between them. J is TRBJ2-3 and V is TRBV7-9; perhaps TRBD2 as D (5 bases). Sequenced input: glioma tissue, nonneoplastic brain tissue, or PBMCs (not recorded which). The source of this sequence is a human donor with low-grade glioma or glioblastoma, undergoing nonglioma brain surgery, or in good health (not recorded which). CDR3 nucleotides: TGTGCCAGCAGCTTGCTAGCTAGGACTAGCACAGATACGCAGTATTTT. Protein product: CASSLLARTSTDTQYF.